These T cell receptor beta chains were read from a single sample in a study of beta chain features in type 1 diabetes. The table came from immunoSEQ multiplex PCR; TCRdb's copy has only in-frame clones and leaves some out. Of hundreds of thousands of clones in the sample, under 20% were seen once. The sample comprised naive CD4+ T cells from blood. Receptor source: a young woman in good health. The CDR3 runs from the conserved cysteine through the conserved F or W. The order of the fields is J gene, clone size, D gene, V gene, CDR3 DNA, CDR3 protein. D genes are given only for firm matches. Size tells how often a clone was seen (once, few, many) or the class of an expanded clone, and some rows leave it out.

>TRBJ1-5|NA|NA|TRBV7-2
TGTGCCAGCAGCTTAGGGATGGGGGCTCGGCAGCCCCAGCATTTT
CASSLGMGARQPQHF
>TRBJ2-5|NA|NA|TRBV6-5
TGTGCCAGCAATGAGGGAGGCCCGACCCAGTACTTC
CASNEGGPTQYF
>TRBJ2-1|few|NA|TRBV28
TGTGCCAGCAGTAATTTCGTGAATGAGCAGTTCTTC
CASSNFVNEQFF
>TRBJ2-3|few|NA|TRBV6-6
TGTGCCAGCAGTTTAAGGGGTCCCACAGATACGCAGTATTTT
CASSLRGPTDTQYF
>TRBJ2-7|few|NA|TRBV9
TGTGCCAGCAGCGTAGACTCGGGGCCCTACGAGCAGTACTTC
CASSVDSGPYEQYF
>TRBJ2-5|few|NA|TRBV29-1
TGCAGCGTTGATGCCAACACAGGGGAGACCCAGTACTTC
CSVDANTGETQYF
>TRBJ1-5|NA|TRBD1|TRBV2
TGTGCCAGCAGTGGCTCAGGGGGTAGCAATCAGCCCCAGCATTTT
CASSGSGGSNQPQHF
>TRBJ2-2|NA|NA|TRBV7-2
TGTGCCAGCAGCCCCAACGGCGGGAACACCGGGGAGCTGTTTTTT
CASSPNGGNTGELFF
>TRBJ2-1|NA|NA|TRBV7-6
TGTGCCAGCAGCTTAGGCACTAGCTTCTCCTACAATGAGCAGTTCTTC
CASSLGTSFSYNEQFF
>TRBJ1-1|NA|NA|TRBV29-1
TGCAGCGTTCTCACGGCCTCACGGGTGAACACTGAAGCTTTCTTT
CSVLTASRVNTEAFF
>TRBJ2-7|NA|NA|TRBV20-1
TGCAGTGCTAAGGACAACTACGAGCAGTACTTC
CSAKDNYEQYF
>TRBJ2-2|NA|NA|TRBV5-7
TGTGCCAGCAGCCGAGGGAACTCGAACACCGGGGAGCTGTTTTTT
CASSRGNSNTGELFF
>TRBJ2-1|few|TRBD1|TRBV29-1
TGCAGCGTTCGGGACAGGGGTGGCTACAATGAGCAGTTCTTC
CSVRDRGGYNEQFF
>TRBJ1-5|NA|NA|TRBV4-1
TGCGCCAGCAGCCAAGTGGAATTGGGCAATCAGCCCCAGCATTTT
CASSQVELGNQPQHF
>TRBJ2-7|NA|NA|TRBV18
TGTGCCAGCTCATCGGCCCCCCTCGGGGGATCGTCCTACGAGCAGTACTTC
CASSSAPLGGSSYEQYF
>TRBJ1-2|few|NA|TRBV4-3
TGCGCCAGCAGCCAAGACGGTATCTGGGGGGGCTACACCTTC
CASSQDGIWGGYTF
>TRBJ1-1|NA|NA|TRBV29-1
TGCAGCGTTGAAGGGACAGCGGAAGCTTTCTTT
CSVEGTAEAFF
>TRBJ1-5|NA|NA|TRBV20-1
TGCAGTGCTAGCCAGGGGATGTCCCAGCATTTT
CSASQGMSQHF
>TRBJ1-1|NA|NA|TRBV7-9
TGTGCCAGCAGCTTGGCGCCAGCGAACACTGAAGCTTTCTTT
CASSLAPANTEAFF
>TRBJ2-2|few|TRBD2|TRBV7-2
TGTGCCAGCAGAACGGGACTAGGGACCACCGGGGAGCTGTTTTTT
CASRTGLGTTGELFF
>TRBJ2-1|many|TRBD2|TRBV7-9
TGTGCCAGCAGCCTGACTAGCGGGAGCAATGAGCAGTTCTTC
CASSLTSGSNEQFF
>TRBJ2-5|few|NA|TRBV18
TGTGCCAGCTCACCACGATCGGACCCTCAAGAGACCCAGTACTTC
CASSPRSDPQETQYF
>TRBJ2-7|few|NA|TRBV15
TGTGCCACCAGCAGAGATTACCCCTACGAGCAGTACTTC
CATSRDYPYEQYF
>TRBJ1-2|NA|NA|TRBV10-3
TGTGCCATCATAGGCAGGATGGGTGCCGATGGCTACACCTTC
CAIIGRMGADGYTF
>TRBJ2-5|NA|NA|TRBV6-6
TGTGCCAGCAGTTACCCGATCCTGAGAGAGACCCAGTACTTC
CASSYPILRETQYF
>TRBJ2-1|NA|NA|TRBV29-1
TGCAGCGTTGAAGCTGCGGACAAGATGCGGTTCTTC
CSVEAADKMRFF
>TRBJ1-5|NA|TRBD1|TRBV7-9
TGTGCCAGCAGCGTGGACAGGGTGGCACAGCCCCAGCATTTT
CASSVDRVAQPQHF
>TRBJ1-1|NA|NA|TRBV7-2
TGTGCCAGCAGCTTATTTTCCGGGACACATACCACTGAAGCTTTCTTT
CASSLFSGTHTTEAFF
>TRBJ2-7|NA|TRBD2|TRBV7-8
TGTGCCAGCAGCTTAATAAGGACTAGCGGGAGATTTCGCGAGCAGTACTTC
CASSLIRTSGRFREQYF
>TRBJ1-5|NA|NA|TRBV18
TGTGCCAGCTCCCCTGGGCGGGATCAGCCCCAGCATTTT
CASSPGRDQPQHF
>TRBJ2-2|few|NA|TRBV7-2
TGTGCCAGCAGCCGGACGGTGGGGGAGCTGTTTTTT
CASSRTVGELFF
>TRBJ2-1|NA|TRBD2|TRBV18
TGTGCCAGCTCTCCGGCGGGGGGTATATATAATGAGCAGTTCTTC
CASSPAGGIYNEQFF
>TRBJ2-3|NA|NA|TRBV21-1
TGTGCCAGCAGCGGGTCTAGCTTTAGCACAGATACGCAGTATTTT
CASSGSSFSTDTQYF
>TRBJ2-7|few|TRBD2|TRBV5-6
TGTGCCAGCAGCTTACCTTCGACTAGCGGGAGAGCCTACGAGCAGTACTTC
CASSLPSTSGRAYEQYF
>TRBJ1-5|NA|NA|TRBV6-6
TGTGCCAGCAGAGGTGACCTGAGCAATCAGCCCCAGCATTTT
CASRGDLSNQPQHF
>TRBJ2-1|few|TRBD2|TRBV7-2
TGTGCCAGCAGCTTAGGACTAGCCCCATCTAATGAGCAGTTCTTC
CASSLGLAPSNEQFF
>TRBJ2-4|NA|NA|TRBV15
TGTGCCACCAGCAGAGCCACCCTGACCGGAGGGGCCAAAAACATTCAGTACTTC
CATSRATLTGGAKNIQYF
>TRBJ2-3|NA|TRBD2|TRBV4-2
TGTGCCAGCAGCCAAGAGCCGGGAGGGAGAGCCACAGATACGCAGTATTTT
CASSQEPGGRATDTQYF
>TRBJ2-7|NA|NA|TRBV5-1
TGCGCCAGCAGATTGGACGGTACCTACGAGCAGTACTTC
CASRLDGTYEQYF
>TRBJ2-3|few|NA|TRBV5-4
TGTGCCAGCAGCTTGGGCGATAGGGATACGCAGTATTTT
CASSLGDRDTQYF
>TRBJ2-7|few|NA|TRBV6-6
TGTGCCAGCAGTTCAGGCAGGGGAGACGAGCAGTACTTC
CASSSGRGDEQYF
>TRBJ1-1|few|NA|TRBV5-4
TGTGCCAGCAGCTCCTATCGGGAGGTTAACACTGAAGCTTTCTTT
CASSSYREVNTEAFF
>TRBJ2-3|few|TRBD2|TRBV4-2
TGTGCCAGCAGCCAACAGCATACCCCGGGACTAGGAGTTACAGATACGCAGTATTTT
CASSQQHTPGLGVTDTQYF